The 24 T cell receptor beta chains below were found in one sample sequenced in a study of blood T cell repertoires in COVID-19. The protocol was immunoSEQ multiplex PCR, while the TCRdb copy is restricted to in-frame clones and leaves out a portion. This sample yields tens of thousands of clones, of which about 81% are seen a single time; around 29% belongs to the top ten. Material for sequencing was peripheral blood. The origin of the receptors is a human donor in a cohort sampled during active COVID-19.

With regard to this clone: This same CDR3 is encoded by further DNA sequences in the sample. The chain is built from TRBV5-4 and TRBJ2-5, with D possibly TRBD2 on 7 matching bases. The germline V gene has CDR1 SGHNT and CDR2 YYREEE (reference sequence). The CDR3 consists of 15 residues. The ends were cut back, 0 bases at V and 1 base at J, with 10 bases in the middle. The CDR3 loop reads CASSLAGGLQETQYF. The CDR3 DNA reads as TGTGCCAGCAGCTTGGCGGGGGGCCTCCAAGAGACCCAGTACTTC.

This clone showed up just once. The chain links TRBV7-3 to TRBJ2-2, with D perhaps TRBD2 (8 bases). The CDR3 spans 16 residues. Germline values: CDR1 SGHTA, CDR2 FQGTGA. With 4 bases removed from V and 1 base from J, the gap between germline ends came to 13 bases. The CDR3 DNA reads TGTGCCAGCAGCTACGGGAGGGGGCTGAACACCGGGGAGCTGTTTTTT. This sequence encodes CASSYGRGLNTGELFF.

The gene calls are TRBV7-3 and TRBJ2-5; D is undetermined. This CDR3 region has 13 residues. The V end was cut by 2 bases, the J end by 5 bases, with 9 bases between. Per the germline V gene, CDR1 is SGHTA and CDR2 is FQGTGA. CDR3: CASSLGQMETQYF. The CDR3 DNA sequence: TGTGCCAGCAGCTTAGGGCAGATGGAGACCCAGTACTTC.

The chain recombines TRBV30 with TRBJ2-1; D might be TRBD1 (5 bases). The germline gives CDR1 GTSNPN, CDR2 SVGIG (reference sequence). The V and J ends lost 2 bases and 7 bases respectively, with 9 bases between them. The CDR3 totals 12 residues. CDR3 amino acids: CAWSSTANEQFF. CDR3 nucleotides: TGTGCCTGGAGTTCGACAGCTAATGAGCAGTTCTTC.

The V gene is TRBV11-2, the J gene TRBJ2-1; weak D call: TRBD2 (6 bases). The CDR3 length is 14 residues. Germline V gives CDR1 SGHAT, CDR2 FQNNGV. V lost 4 bases, J lost 4 bases, and 11 bases lay in between. The DNA for the CDR3 is TGTGCCAGCAGCTCGGACCGGGGGTACAATGAGCAGTTCTTC. This gives the protein CASSSDRGYNEQFF.

The genes are TRBV11-1 and TRBJ2-1, with 7 positions matching TRBD1. Germline V gives CDR1 SGHAT, CDR2 FQDESV (reference sequence). V trimming: 5 bases; J trimming: 0 bases; junction bases outside the gene matches: 7. The CDR3 is made up of 16 amino acids. The CDR3 is CASSLRGSSSYNEQFF. The CDR3 bases are TGTGCCAGCAGCCTCAGGGGGTCGAGCTCCTACAATGAGCAGTTCTTC.

The CDR3 DNA follows: TGTGCCAGTAGTATAGATCCCATGGGACTAGCGGGGGGGCGAGAGACCCAGTACTTC. The encoded protein is CASSIDPMGLAGGRETQYF. This rearrangement joins TRBV19 to TRBJ2-5; 16 nucleotides agree with TRBD2. CDR3 length: 19 residues. V gave up 0 bases and J gave up 4 bases; unmatched junction bases: 8. Germline values: CDR1 LNHDA, CDR2 SQIVND (reference sequence).

The rearrangement joins TRBV2 to TRBJ1-4, with D unclear. Germline V gives CDR1 SNHLY, CDR2 FYNNEI. CDR3 length equals 14 residues. The V end was cut by 3 bases, the J end by 3 bases, with 8 bases between. The CDR3 nucleotides are TGTGCCAGCAGTGAGGGTCGGGCTAATGAAAAACTGTTTTTT. Translating it yields CASSEGRANEKLFF.

The chain is built from TRBV7-6 and TRBJ2-7, with D perhaps matching TRBD2 (7 bases). This CDR3 is built from 13 residues. V lost 6 bases and J 7 bases, leaving 16 bases between the germline ends. In germline, CDR1 is SGHVS, CDR2 FNYEAQ. The CDR3 DNA follows: TGTGCCAGCAGTCCTGGGGGGGGCAGGGAGCAGTACTTC. The encoded protein is CASSPGGGREQYF.

The chain recombines TRBV5-1 with TRBJ2-5, with a weak D call TRBD1 (5 bases). CDR3 length: 15 amino acids. Germline lookup yields CDR1 SGHRS and CDR2 YFSETQ. V was trimmed by 1 base and J by 0 bases, leaving 10 bases between them. CDR3 residues: CASSLSRQNQETQYF. CDR3 nucleotides: TGCGCCAGCAGCTTGAGCAGACAGAACCAAGAGACCCAGTACTTC.

This chain connects TRBV11-2 to TRBJ1-1, with 11 nucleotides matching TRBD1. Looked up from germline, CDR1 is SGHAT and CDR2 is FQNNGV. V lost 0 bases, J lost 4 bases, and 1 base stayed unmatched. There are 15 residues in the CDR3. The DNA of the CDR3 is TGTGCCAGCAGCTTAGACGGGACAGGGGGCACTGAAGCTTTCTTT. This encodes CASSLDGTGGTEAFF. Combining the CDR3 with reference TRBV11-2 and TRBJ1-1 gives the whole variable domain EAGVAQSPRYKIIEKRQSVAFWCNPISGHATLYWYQQILGQGPKLLIQFQNNGVVDDSQLPKDRFSAERLKGVDSTLKIQPAKLEDSAVYLCASSLDGTGGTEAFFGQGTRLTVV.

V and J are TRBV30 and TRBJ2-7; perhaps TRBD2 as D (5 bases). The V end lost 7 bases, the J end lost 7 bases, and 11 bases lay between the germline ends. The CDR3 sequence is 10 residues long. CDR1 and CDR2 from the germline V gene are GTSNPN and SVGIG (reference sequence). DNA of the CDR3: TGTGCCTTCAGAGAGGGAGAGCAGTACTTC. The encoded protein is CAFREGEQYF.

The CDR3 spells CASSPRGGDTQYF. In DNA form, the CDR3 reads TGTGCCAGCAGCCCCCGGGGGGGAGATACGCAGTATTTT. This rearrangement joins TRBV7-3 to TRBJ2-3; 8 bases fit TRBD2. J was trimmed by 5 bases and V by 5 bases; bases with no gene match: 3. The CDR3 is 13 amino acids. CDR1 and CDR2 from the germline V gene are SGHTA and FQGTGA.

V usage is TRBV3-1 (or the pseudogene TRBV3-2) and J usage is TRBJ2-5, with 8 bases lining up with TRBD2. This CDR3 contains 17 residues. Germline V gives CDR1 LGHDT, CDR2 YNNKEL (reference sequence). The V gene end was trimmed by 3 bases and the J gene end by 1 base; junction bases not matched to a gene: 10. This CDR3 is CASSHKVSRGAQETQYF. The CDR3 DNA reads TGTGCCAGCAGCCATAAGGTGTCGCGGGGGGCCCAAGAGACCCAGTACTTC.

The chain couples TRBV2 to TRBJ1-2; D is ambiguous. Trimming took 4 bases from V and 2 from J, leaving 8 bases between them. Per the germline V gene, CDR1 is SNHLY and CDR2 is FYNNEI. This CDR3 comprises 13 residues. CDR3 coding DNA: TGTGCCAGCAGTGGGTCGCAGAACTATGGCTACACCTTC. Its protein is CASSGSQNYGYTF.

The rearrangement uses TRBV11-2 and TRBJ1-2, with 7 bases identical to TRBD1. Germline V lookup: CDR1 SGHAT, CDR2 FQNNGV. CDR3 length: 13 amino acids. Unmatched junction bases numbered 7, after V lost 5 bases and J lost 7 bases. The CDR3 loop is CASSASTGIGYTF. CDR3 in DNA: TGTGCCAGCAGCGCCTCGACAGGGATTGGCTACACCTTC.

This clone is a singleton in its sample. The rearrangement uses TRBV6-2 or TRBV6-3 and TRBJ2-5; TRBD2 agrees at 9 bases. The CDR3 spans 14 residues. Unmatched junction bases numbered 4, after V lost 6 bases and J lost 2 bases. Germline CDR1 reads MNHEY; CDR2 reads SVGEGT. The DNA for the CDR3 is TGTGCCAGCAGCCGAGCGGGAGGTCAAGAGACCCAGTACTTC. This codes for CASSRAGGQETQYF.

A few counts support this clone. The rearrangement joins TRBV5-4 to TRBJ1-2; TRBD1 matches at 9 bases. The CDR3 runs 14 residues. Losses at the gene ends were 2 bases for V and 8 bases for J; bases not matched to a gene: 7. Germline CDR1 is SGHNT and CDR2 is YYREEE (reference sequence). The CDR3 is CASSFLDRGEGYTF. In DNA, the CDR3 is TGTGCCAGCAGCTTCCTTGACAGGGGGGAAGGCTACACCTTC.

The J gene is TRBJ2-2, the V gene TRBV2, with 10 nucleotides matching TRBD1. J lost 4 bases, V lost 10 bases, and 3 bases had no gene match. CDR1 is SNHLY and CDR2 is FYNNEI in the germline V gene. This CDR3 region has 13 residues. CDR3 in DNA: TGTGCCAAGGACAGGGGGGTCACCGGGGAGCTGTTTTTT. Its translation is CAKDRGVTGELFF.

A few counts support this clone. The V and J genes are TRBV4-1 and TRBJ1-6, with 8 nucleotides matching TRBD1. CDR3 length: 18 amino acids. With 0 bases clipped from V and 6 bases from J, the junction kept 10 bases outside the gene matches. The germline CDR1 and CDR2 sequences are MGHRA and YSYEKL. CDR3 protein: CASSQELHRTGINSPLHF. The CDR3 bases are TGCGCCAGCAGCCAAGAACTCCACCGGACAGGGATTAATTCACCCCTCCACTTT.

The chain employs TRBV5-4 and TRBJ2-3; D not resolved. CDR1 is SGHNT and CDR2 is YYREEE in the germline V gene (reference sequence). The CDR3 spans 15 residues. The V and J ends lost 7 bases and 0 bases respectively, with 15 bases between them. The CDR3 DNA sequence: TGTGCCAGCTCCTCCTCCGCGTTGAGCACAGATACGCAGTATTTT. This translates into CASSSSALSTDTQYF. Based on the CDR3 plus reference TRBV5-4 and TRBJ2-3, the full variable domain is ETGVTQSPTHLIKTRGQQVTLRCSSQSGHNTVSWYQQALGQGPQFIFQYYREEENGRGNFPPRFSGLQFPNYSSELNVNALELDDSALYLCASSSSALSTDTQYFGPGTRLTVL.

This clone occurred once. The DNA of the CDR3 is TGCAGTGCTAGTCGCGGGGGTGGGACAGGGGGTTCACCCCTCCACTTT. This sequence encodes CSASRGGGTGGSPLHF. The chain recombines TRBV20-1 with TRBJ1-6; 11 bases align to TRBD1. CDR1 and CDR2 from the germline V gene are DFQATT and SNEGSKA (reference sequence). There are 16 residues in the CDR3. J lost 9 bases, V lost 3 bases, and 10 bases had no gene match.

This chain joins TRBV6-5 and TRBJ1-2; 9 bases fit TRBD1. The CDR3 has 15 amino acids. V shed 2 bases and J 1 base; nucleotides not matched to a gene: 2. Germline CDR1 MNHEY, CDR2 SVGAGI. The CDR3 DNA is TGTGCCAGCAGTTACGGGGGACAGGGTAACTATGGCTACACCTTC. It translates to CASSYGGQGNYGYTF.

This chain uses TRBV15 with TRBJ1-6; D unresolved. Germline V gene lookup returns CDR1 LNHNV and CDR2 YYDKDF (reference sequence). V shed 0 bases and J shed 5 bases, with 11 bases lying between them. This CDR3 has 16 residues. The CDR3 sequence is CATSRDLGSHNSPLHF. CDR3 nucleotide sequence: TGTGCCACCAGCAGAGATTTGGGCAGCCATAATTCACCCCTCCACTTT. The full variable domain, completed using reference TRBV15 and TRBJ1-6, is DAMVIQNPRYQVTQFGKPVTLSCSQTLNHNVMYWYQQKSSQAPKLLFHYYDKDFNNEADTPDNFQSRRPNTSFCFLDIRSPGLGDTAMYLCATSRDLGSHNSPLHFGNGTRLTVT.